This T cell receptor beta chain was identified in a study of monozygotic twins with inflammatory bowel disease. CDR1 is SGDLS, CDR2 YYNGEE, per germline. The CDR3 runs to 17 residues. Study results and limitations: Other individuals had fewer clonotypes in common with IBD patients than with healthy twins, especially with disease activity.

Total RNA amounting to 3500 ng went into each TCR library. TCRdb re-called the 5' RACE reads; every CDR3 protein appears as one record, without DNA. This sample's table has 420,000 or so distinct CDR3 sequences. A word on this clonotype: Its matching antigen is unknown.

This TCR was sampled from a human donor with ulcerative colitis or Crohn's disease, or a healthy co-twin of an affected twin (not recorded which). Sample: blood. The V and J genes are TRBV9 and TRBJ2-5; absent DNA, TCRdb's TRBD2 call cannot be checked. The CDR3 region is CASSVGASGGAGETQYF.